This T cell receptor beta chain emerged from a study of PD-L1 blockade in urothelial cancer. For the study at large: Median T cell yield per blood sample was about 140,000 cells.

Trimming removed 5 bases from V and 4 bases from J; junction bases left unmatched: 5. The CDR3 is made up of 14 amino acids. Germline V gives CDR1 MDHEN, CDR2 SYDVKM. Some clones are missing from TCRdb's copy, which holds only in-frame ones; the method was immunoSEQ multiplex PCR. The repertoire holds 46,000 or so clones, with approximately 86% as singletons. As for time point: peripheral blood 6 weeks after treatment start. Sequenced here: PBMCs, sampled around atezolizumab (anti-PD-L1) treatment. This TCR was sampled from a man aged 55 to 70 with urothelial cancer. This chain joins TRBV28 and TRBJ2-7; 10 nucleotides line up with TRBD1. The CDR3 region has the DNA TGTGCCAGCAGTATACCGGGACAGGGGTACGAGCAGTACTTC. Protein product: CASSIPGQGYEQYF.